This TCR beta chain was documented in a study of cytomegalovirus exposure and HLA in healthy donors. Overall study results and limits: V segments that were indistinguishable, TRBV6-2 and TRBV6-3 among them, were omitted from analysis. CMV serostatus was the sole immune exposure data available. Sequencing likely caused a cluster of highly shared sequence variants.

There are 16 residues in the CDR3. Per the germline V gene, CDR1 is MGHDK and CDR2 is SYGVNS. V lost 4 bases and J 0 bases, leaving 14 bases between the germline ends. The primer mix had 60 Vbeta and 13 Jbeta primers. Data came from immunoSEQ multiplex PCR; TCRdb stores just in-frame clones and leaves some out. In the table there are roughly 73,000 clones, roughly 80% of which are singletons. This clone is judged large. What it recognizes is unknown. This sequence originates from a woman aged 50 to 60 in good health and CMV-seronegative. The specimen was PBMCs. The chain employs TRBV25-1 and TRBJ2-3; the D gene is possibly TRBD2 (6 bases). The CDR3 DNA follows: TGTGCCAGCAGTGCAGCGGCGGAGGGGAGCACAGATACGCAGTATTTT. This sequence encodes CASSAAAEGSTDTQYF.